Listed here are 23 T cell receptor beta chains from one sample, sequenced in a study of T-cell reconstitution after alpha-beta-depleted transplantation in children. TCRbeta library construction was performed incorporating unique molecular identifiers. From the PCR reads, TCRdb called clonotypes with MiXCR, one entry per CDR3 protein. This table holds about 980,000 distinct CDR3 sequences, roughly 29% found once. Sequenced here: PBMCs, mostly from graft donor cells, sampled 360 days after TCRalphabeta/CD19-depleted stem cell transplant. The receptors stem from a boy younger than two who had a stem cell transplant for SCID, so the T cells may come from the graft donor.

The V call is TRBV5-1, the J call TRBJ2-3; D may be TRBD1 or TRBD2 (7 bases each). Germline V gene lookup returns CDR1 SGHRS and CDR2 YFSETQ. The CDR3 runs to 15 residues. The V and J ends lost 8 bases and 3 bases respectively, with 19 bases between them. Here the CDR3 DNA reads TGCGCCAGTCATCGGGGGGCAGGGGGGACAGATACGCAGTATTTT. Translating gives CASHRGAGGTDTQYF.

In this sample, this clonotype turned up a few times. J is TRBJ2-3 and V is TRBV12-3 or TRBV12-4; D unresolved. The CDR3 sequence is 15 residues long. Trimming took off 0 bases at V and 3 bases at J, with 10 bases between the two ends. The DNA of the CDR3 is TGTGCCAGCAGTTTAGCCCAGAGCTGGACAGATACGCAGTATTTT. It is translated as CASSLAQSWTDTQYF.

This clonotype was seen only a few times. The chain employs TRBV7-9 and TRBJ2-1, with 9 bases matching TRBD1. Germline lookup yields CDR1 SEHNR and CDR2 FQNEAQ (reference sequence). The junction had 3 bases not matched to a gene; V was cut back by 2 bases and J by 4 bases. CDR3 size: 15 residues. The CDR3 DNA is TGTGCCAGCAGCTTAATCGGGACAGGGTACAATGAGCAGTTCTTC. This sequence encodes CASSLIGTGYNEQFF.

This chain joins TRBV7-9 and TRBJ1-5; weak D call: TRBD1 (5 bases). V gave up 6 bases and J gave up 7 bases, with 16 bases separating them. This CDR3 region has 14 residues. Per the germline V gene, CDR1 is SEHNR and CDR2 is FQNEAQ (reference sequence). DNA of the CDR3: TGTGCCAGCAGATCAGACAGTTTCCCCCAGCCCCAGCATTTT. Its protein product is CASRSDSFPQPQHF.

As for this clonotype: Germline is not matched at one junction end, which may reflect a read error. V usage is TRBV7-7 and J usage is TRBJ2-1; tentatively, D is TRBD1 (6 bases). CDR1 and CDR2 from the germline V gene are SSHAT and FNYEAQ (reference sequence). This CDR3 spans 14 amino acids. CDR3 in amino acids: CASSLGLGGPERFF. The CDR3 region has the DNA TGTGCCAGCAGCTTAGGGCTAGGGGGTCCCGAGCGGTTCTTC.

V and J are TRBV7-9 and TRBJ1-1; weak D call: TRBD1 (5 bases). V lost 10 bases and J 0 bases, leaving 24 bases between the germline ends. The CDR3 sequence is 17 residues long. Germline V gives CDR1 SEHNR, CDR2 FQNEAQ (reference sequence). The CDR3: CATISTRADQMNTEAFF. DNA of the CDR3: TGTGCCACCATATCAACCAGGGCCGACCAGATGAACACTGAAGCTTTCTTT.

This clonotype was found a few times. The chain links TRBV7-2 to TRBJ1-2, with D possibly matching TRBD1 (5 bases). With 5 bases removed from V and 4 bases from J, the gap between germline ends came to 17 bases. CDR1 SGHTA and CDR2 FQGNSA come from the germline V gene. The CDR3 spans 15 residues. CDR3 coding DNA: TGTGCCAGCAGCCTACTGCAGGCCCAGGGCTATGGCTACACCTTC. Its protein is CASSLLQAQGYGYTF.

The chain has TRBV6-5 and TRBJ2-1; tentative D call: TRBD1 (6 bases). V was pared by 4 bases and J by 5 bases, with 15 bases between. Per germline, CDR1 MNHEY and CDR2 SVGAGI. CDR3 size: 15 residues. The CDR3 coding sequence is TGTGCCAGCAGTTGGGGCAGGGGTAGGGACAATGAGCAGTTCTTC. Its protein is CASSWGRGRDNEQFF.

The chain is built from TRBV7-9 and TRBJ2-7; D perhaps matches TRBD1 (5 bases). Per germline, CDR1 SEHNR and CDR2 FQNEAQ (reference sequence). CDR3 size: 13 residues. V shed 6 bases and J shed 2 bases, with 11 bases lying between them. The CDR3: CASREIGAYEQYF. The CDR3 DNA is TGTGCCAGCAGGGAAATAGGGGCCTACGAGCAGTACTTC.

A word on this clonotype: At one end, the junction sequence differs from germline, possibly due to a read error. The chain couples TRBV3-1 to TRBJ2-1; either TRBD1 or TRBD2 may fit D (6 bases each). The CDR3 loop spans 18 amino acids. The V gene's germline CDR1 is LGHDT and CDR2 YNNKEL (reference sequence). The CDR3 nucleotides read TGTGCCTGCAGCCATTTCGTGTCTGCGGGACATCGGTACAATGAGCAGTTCTTC. It specifies CACSHFVSAGHRYNEQFF.

The chain is built from TRBV20-1 and TRBJ1-3; the D is unclear. CDR1 is DFQATT, CDR2 SNEGSKA, per germline (reference sequence). Trimming stripped 2 bases from V and 2 bases from J, with 4 bases between. The CDR3 covers 12 residues. CDR3 sequence (DNA): TGCAGTGCTAGACACCCTGGAAACACCATATATTTT. This translates into CSARHPGNTIYF.

The rearrangement uses TRBV5-8 and TRBJ1-5, with 11 bases fitting TRBD1. Germline V gene data show CDR1 as SGHTS and CDR2 as YDEGEE. The CDR3 loop spans 17 amino acids. V dropped 0 bases and J dropped 4; count of bases not matched to a gene: 6. CDR3: CASSLAGTGGSNQPQHF. CDR3 coding DNA: TGTGCCAGCAGCTTGGCCGGGACAGGGGGGAGTAATCAGCCCCAGCATTTT.

The V call is TRBV12-3 or TRBV12-4, the J call TRBJ1-1, with D perhaps matching TRBD1 (6 bases). The length of the CDR3 is 15 residues. V was cut by 3 bases and J by 2 bases, with 13 bases left in between. The CDR3 DNA is TGTGCCAGCAGTTTTCGGGGGACACAAAACACTGAAGCTTTCTTT. Its protein product is CASSFRGTQNTEAFF.

This clonotype has just one count. The rearrangement links TRBV20-1 to TRBJ1-2; no definite D call. Germline CDR1 reads DFQATT; CDR2 reads SNEGSKA (reference sequence). CDR3 length: 13 residues. Trimming cost V 1 base and J 8 bases, with 14 bases left between them. CDR3 bases: TGCAGTGCTAGAGTACCCGGGGAGGGCGGCTACACCTTC. Its protein is CSARVPGEGGYTF.

The chain carries TRBV7-2 and TRBJ2-2; perhaps TRBD1 as D (6 bases). V lost 5 bases, J lost 6 bases, and 13 bases lay in between. The germline gives CDR1 SGHTA, CDR2 FQGNSA. This CDR3 region has 14 residues. The CDR3 nucleotides read TGTGCCAGCAGCCGCCGCAGGGGAGCCGGGGAGCTGTTTTTT. It codes for CASSRRRGAGELFF.

This clonotype was counted only a few times. This chain connects TRBV24-1 to TRBJ2-1; TRBD1 might be the D (5 bases). V shed 0 bases and J shed 8 bases, with 10 bases lying between them. This CDR3 contains 14 residues. Per the germline V gene, CDR1 is KGHDR and CDR2 is SFDVKD. The CDR3: CATSDLGRAHEQFF. CDR3 sequence (DNA): TGTGCCACCAGTGATTTGGGCAGGGCACATGAGCAGTTCTTC.

The chain links TRBV12-3 or TRBV12-4 to TRBJ1-3; TRBD1 is a possible D gene (6 bases). The CDR3 extends over 17 amino acids. Between the trimmed V and J ends, which lost 7 bases and 4 bases, there was a span of 23 bases. CDR3 DNA sequence: TGTGCCAGCAATAGTAATGAGGGGGTCCCGTCCGGAAACACCATATATTTT. The encoded protein is CASNSNEGVPSGNTIYF.

About this clonotype itself: A much more abundant neighbour one base away suggests this may be a read error. The CDR3 reads CASSEDVGELFF. The DNA for the CDR3 is TGTGCCAGCAGTGAAGATGTCGGGGAGCTGTTTTTT. The rearrangement uses TRBV2 and TRBJ2-2, with no clear D. The CDR3 totals 12 residues. Germline V gives CDR1 SNHLY, CDR2 FYNNEI. V lost 1 base and J lost 7, with 4 bases in between.

V is TRBV7-9 and J is TRBJ1-1; no clear D. V dropped 1 base and J dropped 2 bases, with 11 bases sitting between them. Germline-derived CDR1 and CDR2 are SEHNR and FQNEAQ (reference sequence). This CDR3 comprises 15 residues. The CDR3 bases are TGTGCCAGCAGCTTAGTGGGCAGCATAAACACTGAAGCTTTCTTT. This gives the protein CASSLVGSINTEAFF.

The J gene is TRBJ2-3, the V gene TRBV7-9, with 11 nucleotides matching TRBD1. The germline gives CDR1 SEHNR, CDR2 FQNEAQ (reference sequence). Trimming at V came to 3 bases and at J to 5 bases, leaving 7 bases not matched to a gene. CDR3 length: 16 residues. As DNA, the CDR3 is TGTGCCAGCAGCTTTGGACAGGGGGCGATCAGAGATACGCAGTATTTT. Protein: CASSFGQGAIRDTQYF.

The chain recombines TRBV20-1 with TRBJ2-7; D is ambiguous. The CDR3 runs to 12 residues. V lost 3 bases and J 3 bases, leaving 9 bases between the germline ends. The germline V gene encodes CDR1 DFQATT and CDR2 SNEGSKA (reference sequence). The CDR3 protein is CSASEESYEQYF. The CDR3 nucleotides read TGCAGTGCTAGCGAGGAGAGCTACGAGCAGTACTTC.

The V call is TRBV4-1, the J call TRBJ2-3; D is uncertain. Germline V gene sequence: CDR1 MGHRA, CDR2 YSYEKL. Trimming removed 1 base at V and 2 bases at J, with 10 bases between. The CDR3 length is 15 residues. The CDR3 DNA reads TGCGCCAGCAGCCAAGGGACCTCGTCCACAGATACGCAGTATTTT. As protein: CASSQGTSSTDTQYF.

The CDR3 bases are TGCAGTGCTAGAGACCCGGTCCGTCTGGGCCGCACAGATACGCAGTATTTT. This gives the protein CSARDPVRLGRTDTQYF. J is TRBJ2-3 and V is TRBV20-1; D ambiguous. The CDR3 extends over 17 amino acids. Trimming removed 0 bases from V and 1 base from J, with 17 bases in between. Germline V gives CDR1 DFQATT, CDR2 SNEGSKA (reference sequence).